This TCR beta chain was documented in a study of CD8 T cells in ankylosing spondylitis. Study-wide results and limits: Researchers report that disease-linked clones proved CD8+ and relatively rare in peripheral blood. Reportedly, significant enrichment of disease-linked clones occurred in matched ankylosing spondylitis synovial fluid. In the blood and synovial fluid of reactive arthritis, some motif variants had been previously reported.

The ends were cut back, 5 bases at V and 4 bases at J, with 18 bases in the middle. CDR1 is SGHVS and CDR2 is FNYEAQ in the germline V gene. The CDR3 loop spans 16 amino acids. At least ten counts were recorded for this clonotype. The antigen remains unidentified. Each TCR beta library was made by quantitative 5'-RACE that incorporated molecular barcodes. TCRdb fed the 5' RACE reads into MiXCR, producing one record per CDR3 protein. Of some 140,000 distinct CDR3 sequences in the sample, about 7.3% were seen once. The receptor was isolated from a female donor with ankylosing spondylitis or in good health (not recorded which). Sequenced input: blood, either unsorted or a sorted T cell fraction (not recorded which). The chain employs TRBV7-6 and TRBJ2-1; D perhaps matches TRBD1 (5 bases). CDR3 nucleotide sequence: TGTGCCAGCAGCCTCGACATCCTAGGGGCTTACAATGAGCAGTTCTTC. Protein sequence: CASSLDILGAYNEQFF.